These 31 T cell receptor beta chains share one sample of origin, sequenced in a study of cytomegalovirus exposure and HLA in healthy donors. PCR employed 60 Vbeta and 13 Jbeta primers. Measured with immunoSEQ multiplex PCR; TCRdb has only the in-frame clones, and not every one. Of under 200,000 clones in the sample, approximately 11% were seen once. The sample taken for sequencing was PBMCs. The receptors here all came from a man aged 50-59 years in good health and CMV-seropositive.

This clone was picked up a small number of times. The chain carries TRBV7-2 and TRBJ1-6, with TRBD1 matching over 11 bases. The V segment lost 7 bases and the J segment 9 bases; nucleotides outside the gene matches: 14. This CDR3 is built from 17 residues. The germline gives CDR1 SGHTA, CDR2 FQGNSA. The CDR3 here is CASTLGTGGFRGSPLHF. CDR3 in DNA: TGTGCCAGCACACTCGGGACAGGGGGGTTCCGAGGTTCACCCCTCCACTTT.

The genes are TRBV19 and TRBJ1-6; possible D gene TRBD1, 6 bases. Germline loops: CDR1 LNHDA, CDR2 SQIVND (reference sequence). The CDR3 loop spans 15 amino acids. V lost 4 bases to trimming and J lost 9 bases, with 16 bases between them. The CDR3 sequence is CASSTGTGNSSPLHF. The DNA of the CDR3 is TGTGCCAGTAGTACCGGAACAGGGAATAGTTCACCCCTCCACTTT.

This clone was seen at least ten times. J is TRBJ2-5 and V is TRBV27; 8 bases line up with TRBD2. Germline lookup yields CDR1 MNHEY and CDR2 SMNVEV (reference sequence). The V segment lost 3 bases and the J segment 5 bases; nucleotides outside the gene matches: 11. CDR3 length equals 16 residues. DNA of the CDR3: TGTGCCAGCAGTTTTTATCGGGGGGGCCTGCCGGAGACCCAGTACTTC. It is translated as CASSFYRGGLPETQYF.

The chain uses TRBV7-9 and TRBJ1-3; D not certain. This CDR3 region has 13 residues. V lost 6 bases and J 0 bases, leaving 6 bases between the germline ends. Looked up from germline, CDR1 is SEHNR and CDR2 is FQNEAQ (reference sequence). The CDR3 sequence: CASRALSGNTIYF. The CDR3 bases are TGTGCCAGCAGGGCCCTCTCTGGAAACACCATATATTTT.

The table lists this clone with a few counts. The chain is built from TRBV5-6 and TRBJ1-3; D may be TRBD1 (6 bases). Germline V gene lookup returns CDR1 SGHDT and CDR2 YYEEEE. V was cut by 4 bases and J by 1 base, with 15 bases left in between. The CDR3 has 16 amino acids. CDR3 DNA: TGTGCCAGCAGCGTAGGACAGATTAGGTCTGGAAACACCATATATTTT. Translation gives CASSVGQIRSGNTIYF.

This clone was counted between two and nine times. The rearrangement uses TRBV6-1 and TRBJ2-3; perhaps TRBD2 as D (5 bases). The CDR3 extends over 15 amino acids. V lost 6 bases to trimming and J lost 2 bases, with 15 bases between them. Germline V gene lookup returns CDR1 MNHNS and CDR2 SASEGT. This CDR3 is CASSGVGLITDTQYF. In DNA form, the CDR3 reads TGTGCCAGCAGCGGGGTAGGACTGATCACAGATACGCAGTATTTT.

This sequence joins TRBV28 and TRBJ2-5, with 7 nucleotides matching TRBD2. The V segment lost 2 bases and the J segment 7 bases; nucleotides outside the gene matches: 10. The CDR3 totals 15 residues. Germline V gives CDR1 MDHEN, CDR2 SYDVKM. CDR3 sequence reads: CASSLPGGSWGTQYF. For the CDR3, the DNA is TGTGCCAGCAGTTTACCGGGGGGAAGCTGGGGGACCCAGTACTTC.

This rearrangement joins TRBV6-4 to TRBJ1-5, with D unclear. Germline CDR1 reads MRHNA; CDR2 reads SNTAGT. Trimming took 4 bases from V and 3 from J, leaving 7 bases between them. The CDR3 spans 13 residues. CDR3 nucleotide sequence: TGTGCCAGCAGTGTCCCCAACAATCAGCCCCAGCATTTT. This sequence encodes CASSVPNNQPQHF.

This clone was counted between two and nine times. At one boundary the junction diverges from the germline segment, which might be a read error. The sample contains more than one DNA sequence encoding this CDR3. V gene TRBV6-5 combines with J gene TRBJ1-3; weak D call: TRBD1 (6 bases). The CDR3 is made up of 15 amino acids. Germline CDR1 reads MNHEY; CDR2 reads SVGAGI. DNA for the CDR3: TGTGCCAGCAGTTCCCGGACAGTTTCTGGAAACACCATCTATTTT. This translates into CASSSRTVSGNTIYF.

This CDR3 reads CASSRTGLSYEQYV. The CDR3 coding sequence is TGTGCCAGCAGTCGGACAGGGCTCTCCTACGAGCAGTACGTC. V gene TRBV6-5 combines with J gene TRBJ2-7; the match to TRBD1 covers 8 bases. Germline V CDR1 and CDR2: MNHEY, SVGAGI. V shed 5 bases, J shed 0 bases, and the junction held 3 bases outside the gene matches. This CDR3 comprises 14 residues.

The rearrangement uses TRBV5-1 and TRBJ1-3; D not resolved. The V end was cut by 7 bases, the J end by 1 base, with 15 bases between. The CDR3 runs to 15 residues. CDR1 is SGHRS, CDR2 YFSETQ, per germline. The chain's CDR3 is CASSRRGSSGNTIYF. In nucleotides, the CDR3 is TGCGCCAGCTCCAGGAGAGGGAGTTCTGGAAACACCATATATTTT.

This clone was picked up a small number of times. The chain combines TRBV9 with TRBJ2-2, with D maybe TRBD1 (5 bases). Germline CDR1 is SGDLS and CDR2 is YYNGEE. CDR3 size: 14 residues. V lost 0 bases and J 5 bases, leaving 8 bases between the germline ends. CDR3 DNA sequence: TGTGCCAGCAGCGTAGCAGGGCAAACCGGGGAGCTGTTTTTT. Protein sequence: CASSVAGQTGELFF.

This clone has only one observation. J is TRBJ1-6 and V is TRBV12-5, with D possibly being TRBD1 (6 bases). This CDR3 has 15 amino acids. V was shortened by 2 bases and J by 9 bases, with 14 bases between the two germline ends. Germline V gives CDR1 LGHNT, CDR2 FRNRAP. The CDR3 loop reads CASGLMGAGASPLHF. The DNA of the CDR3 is TGTGCTAGTGGTTTGATGGGGGCGGGTGCTTCACCCCTCCACTTT. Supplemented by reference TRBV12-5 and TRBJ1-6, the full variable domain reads DARVTQTPRHKVTEMGQEVTMRCQPILGHNTVFWYRQTMMQGLELLAYFRNRAPLDDSGMPKDRFSAEMPDATLATLKIQPSEPRDSAVYFCASGLMGAGASPLHFGNGTRLTVT.

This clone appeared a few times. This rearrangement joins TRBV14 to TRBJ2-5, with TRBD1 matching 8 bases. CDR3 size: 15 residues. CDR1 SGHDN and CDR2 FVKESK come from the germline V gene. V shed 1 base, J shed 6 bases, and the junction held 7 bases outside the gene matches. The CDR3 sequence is CASSQVAGGLQTQYF. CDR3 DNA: TGTGCCAGCAGCCAAGTCGCAGGGGGCCTACAGACCCAGTACTTC.

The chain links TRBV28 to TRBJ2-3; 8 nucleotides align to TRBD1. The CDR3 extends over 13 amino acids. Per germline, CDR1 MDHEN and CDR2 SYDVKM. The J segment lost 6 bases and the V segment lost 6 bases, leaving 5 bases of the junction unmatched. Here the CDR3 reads CASRSGGADTQYF. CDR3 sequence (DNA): TGTGCCAGCAGATCAGGGGGCGCGGATACGCAGTATTTT.

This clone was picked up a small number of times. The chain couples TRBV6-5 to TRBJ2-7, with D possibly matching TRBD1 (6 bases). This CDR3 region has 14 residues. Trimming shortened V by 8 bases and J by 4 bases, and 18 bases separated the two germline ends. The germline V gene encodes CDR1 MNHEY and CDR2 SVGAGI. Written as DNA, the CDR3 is TGTGCCAGCGCCTACAGGGCCTGGGGTTACGAGCAGTACGTC. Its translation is CASAYRAWGYEQYV.

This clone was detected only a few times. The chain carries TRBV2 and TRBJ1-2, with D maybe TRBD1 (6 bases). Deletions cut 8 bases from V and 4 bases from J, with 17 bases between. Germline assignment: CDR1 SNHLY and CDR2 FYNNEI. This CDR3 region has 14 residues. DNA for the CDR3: TGTGCCAGCGGGGGCCTATCTCTGCCCTATGGCTACACCTTC. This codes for CASGGLSLPYGYTF.

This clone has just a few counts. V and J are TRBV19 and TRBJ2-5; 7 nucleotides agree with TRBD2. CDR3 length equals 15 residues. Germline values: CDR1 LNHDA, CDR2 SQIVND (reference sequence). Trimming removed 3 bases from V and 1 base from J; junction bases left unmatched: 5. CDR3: CASSIGWGGQETQYF. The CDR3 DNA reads TGTGCCAGTAGTATTGGGTGGGGGGGCCAAGAGACCCAGTACTTC.

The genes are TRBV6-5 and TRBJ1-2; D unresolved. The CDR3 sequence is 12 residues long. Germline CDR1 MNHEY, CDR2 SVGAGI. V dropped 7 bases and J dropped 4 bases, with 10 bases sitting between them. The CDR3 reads CASMGGSYGYTF. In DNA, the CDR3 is TGTGCCAGCATGGGAGGAAGCTATGGCTACACCTTC.

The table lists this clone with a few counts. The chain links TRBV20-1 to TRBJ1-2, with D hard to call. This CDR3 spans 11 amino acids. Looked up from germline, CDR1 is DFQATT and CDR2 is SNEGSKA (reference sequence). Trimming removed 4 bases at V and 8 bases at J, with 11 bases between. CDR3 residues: CSATGQAGYTF. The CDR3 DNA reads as TGCAGTGCTACCGGCCAGGCCGGCTACACCTTC.

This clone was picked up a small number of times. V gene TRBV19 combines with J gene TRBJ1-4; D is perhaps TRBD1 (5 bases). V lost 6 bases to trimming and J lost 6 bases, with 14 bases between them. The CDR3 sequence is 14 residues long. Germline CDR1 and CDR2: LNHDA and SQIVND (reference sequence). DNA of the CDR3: TGTGCCAGTAGCCCGACAGTGACATATGAAAAACTGTTTTTT. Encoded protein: CASSPTVTYEKLFF. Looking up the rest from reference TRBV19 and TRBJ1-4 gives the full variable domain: DGGITQSPKYLFRKEGQNVTLSCEQNLNHDAMYWYRQDPGQGLRLIYYSQIVNDFQKGDIAEGYSVSREKKESFPLTVTSAQKNPTAFYLCASSPTVTYEKLFFGSGTQLSVL.

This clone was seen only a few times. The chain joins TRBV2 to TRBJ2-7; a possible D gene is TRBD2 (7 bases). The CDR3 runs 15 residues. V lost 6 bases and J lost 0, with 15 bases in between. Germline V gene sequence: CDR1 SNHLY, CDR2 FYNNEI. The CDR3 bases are TGTGCCAGCAGGGAGGGGGGGTTAAGCTCCTACGAGCAGTACTTC. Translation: CASREGGLSSYEQYF.

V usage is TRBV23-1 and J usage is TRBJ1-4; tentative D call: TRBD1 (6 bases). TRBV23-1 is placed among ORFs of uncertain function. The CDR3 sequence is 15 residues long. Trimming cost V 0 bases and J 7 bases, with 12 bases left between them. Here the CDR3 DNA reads TGCGCCAGCAGTCAATCGTGGGGGCTGAGTGAAAAACTGTTTTTT. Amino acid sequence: CASSQSWGLSEKLFF.

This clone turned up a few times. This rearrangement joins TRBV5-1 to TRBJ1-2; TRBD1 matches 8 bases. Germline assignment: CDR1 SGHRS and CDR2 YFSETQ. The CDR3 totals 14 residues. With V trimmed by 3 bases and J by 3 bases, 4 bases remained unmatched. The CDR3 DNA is TGCGCCAGCAGCTCGCGGGGACAGGACTATGGCTACACCTTC. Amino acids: CASSSRGQDYGYTF.

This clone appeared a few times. Written as DNA, the CDR3 is TGTGCCAGCAGCTTGGTCACAGGGGGAAATGGCTACACCTTC. Protein product: CASSLVTGGNGYTF. The chain is built from TRBV11-2 and TRBJ1-2; 8 positions agree with TRBD1. Per germline, CDR1 SGHAT and CDR2 FQNNGV. Germline trimming cut 3 bases from V and 6 bases from J; bases unmatched to any gene: 6. The CDR3 contains 14 residues.

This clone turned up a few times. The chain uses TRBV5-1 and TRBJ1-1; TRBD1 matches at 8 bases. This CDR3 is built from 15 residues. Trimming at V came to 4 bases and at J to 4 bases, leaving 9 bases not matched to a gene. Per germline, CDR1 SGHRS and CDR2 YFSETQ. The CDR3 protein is CASSDMDRVGTEAFF. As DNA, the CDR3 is TGCGCCAGCAGCGACATGGACAGGGTAGGCACTGAAGCTTTCTTT.

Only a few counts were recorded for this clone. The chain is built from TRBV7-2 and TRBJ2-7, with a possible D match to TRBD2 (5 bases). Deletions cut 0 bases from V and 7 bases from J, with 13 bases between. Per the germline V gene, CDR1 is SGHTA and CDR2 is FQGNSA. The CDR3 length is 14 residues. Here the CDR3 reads CASSLARSSGEQYF. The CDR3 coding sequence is TGTGCCAGCAGCTTAGCGAGGAGCTCGGGAGAGCAGTACTTC.

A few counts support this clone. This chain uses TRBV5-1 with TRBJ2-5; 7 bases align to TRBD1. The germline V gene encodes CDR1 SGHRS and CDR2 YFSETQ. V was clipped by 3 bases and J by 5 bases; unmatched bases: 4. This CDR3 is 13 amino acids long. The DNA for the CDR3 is TGCGCCAGCAGCTGGATACAGGGGGAGACCCAGTACTTC. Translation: CASSWIQGETQYF.

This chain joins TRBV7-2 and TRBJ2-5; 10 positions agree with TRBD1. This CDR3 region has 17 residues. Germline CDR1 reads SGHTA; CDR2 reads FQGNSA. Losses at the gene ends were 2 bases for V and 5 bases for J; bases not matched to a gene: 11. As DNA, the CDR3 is TGTGCCAGCAGCTTATCCAGGATGACAGGGGGCTTGGAGACCCAGTACTTC. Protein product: CASSLSRMTGGLETQYF.

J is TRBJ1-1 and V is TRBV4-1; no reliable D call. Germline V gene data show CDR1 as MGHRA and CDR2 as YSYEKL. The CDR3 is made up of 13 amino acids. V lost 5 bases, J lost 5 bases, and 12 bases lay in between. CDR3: CASSLYRDTEAFF. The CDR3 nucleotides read TGCGCCAGCAGCTTATATCGGGATACTGAAGCTTTCTTT.

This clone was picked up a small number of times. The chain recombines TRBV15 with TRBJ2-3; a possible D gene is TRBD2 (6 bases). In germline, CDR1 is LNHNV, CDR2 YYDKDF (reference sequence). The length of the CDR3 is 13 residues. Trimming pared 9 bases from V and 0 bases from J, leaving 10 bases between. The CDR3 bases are TGTGCCACTGCGGGGCGTAGCACAGATACGCAGTATTTT. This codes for CATAGRSTDTQYF.